Below are 27 T cell receptor beta chains sequenced from a single sample in a study of T-cell memory formation after mild COVID-19. Each CDR3 protein gets one entry after TCRdb re-called the 5' RACE reads with MiXCR. The sample has fewer than 550,000 distinct CDR3 sequences, 20% seen once. Sequenced sample: PBMCs or a T cell subset sorted from them (not recorded which). The receptors were sampled from an adult woman who had mild COVID-19 (a few samples of this study predate the infection). Cell type and time point are not known.

J is TRBJ1-1 and V is TRBV7-9; 9 nucleotides line up with TRBD1. Unmatched junction bases numbered 7, after V lost 6 bases and J lost 5 bases. Germline V CDR1 and CDR2: SEHNR, FQNEAQ (reference sequence). This CDR3 has 14 residues. Written as DNA, the CDR3 is TGTGCCAGCAGAACCGGGACAGGGAGAACTGAAGCTTTCTTT. Translation gives CASRTGTGRTEAFF. The full variable domain, in which reference TRBV7-9 and TRBJ1-1 provide the parts outside the CDR3, is DTGVSQNPRHKITKRGQNVTFRCDPISEHNRLYWYRQTLGQGPEFLTYFQNEAQLEKSRLLSDRFSAERPKGSFSTLEIQRTEQGDSAMYLCASRTGTGRTEAFFGQGTRLTVV.

This clonotype has only a few counts. The chain is built from TRBV3-1 and TRBJ2-7; 12 bases line up with TRBD2. The junction had 4 bases not matched to a gene; V was cut back by 5 bases and J by 2 bases. Germline CDR1 reads LGHDT; CDR2 reads YNNKEL (reference sequence). The length of the CDR3 is 15 residues. This CDR3 reads CASSSTSGRPYEQYF. The CDR3 coding sequence is TGTGCCAGCAGCTCGACTAGCGGGAGACCCTACGAGCAGTACTTC.

The chain has TRBV20-1 and TRBJ2-1; 8 bases match TRBD2. Germline V gene lookup returns CDR1 DFQATT and CDR2 SNEGSKA (reference sequence). This CDR3 is 15 amino acids long. CDR3 residues: CRVTIAGRSYNEQFF. In DNA form, the CDR3 reads TGCAGGGTGACAATAGCGGGACGATCCTACAATGAGCAGTTCTTC.

This clonotype has just a few counts. The chain has TRBV6-6 and TRBJ1-1; 8 bases agree with TRBD1. Losses at the gene ends were 6 bases for V and 4 bases for J; bases not matched to a gene: 4. CDR1 and CDR2 from the germline V gene are MNHNY and SVGAGI (reference sequence). CDR3 length: 13 amino acids. The DNA of the CDR3 is TGTGCCAGCAGGACAGGGGTCCTCACTGAAGCTTTCTTT. It translates to CASRTGVLTEAFF.

This clonotype occurred many times. CDR3 bases: TGCGCCAGCAGCCTACTAGCAGTTCCCTACAATGAGCAGTTCTTC. It is translated as CASSLLAVPYNEQFF. This chain links TRBV5-1 with TRBJ2-1; tentative D call: TRBD2 (6 bases). The CDR3 spans 15 residues. Per germline, CDR1 SGHRS and CDR2 YFSETQ. V was cut by 4 bases and J by 2 bases, with 13 bases left in between.

The chain carries TRBV12-3 or TRBV12-4 and TRBJ2-5; 7 nucleotides agree with TRBD1. CDR3 size: 14 residues. V shed 3 bases and J 4 bases; nucleotides not matched to a gene: 5. The CDR3 here is CASSLGTGAETQYF. As DNA, the CDR3 is TGTGCCAGCAGTTTGGGCACAGGGGCAGAGACCCAGTACTTC.

This sequence joins TRBV5-6 and TRBJ2-7; 7 positions agree with TRBD2. The CDR3 loop spans 17 amino acids. The germline gives CDR1 SGHDT, CDR2 YYEEEE. J gave up 0 bases and V 4 bases, and 13 bases lay outside the gene matches. CDR3 loop: CASSRRALAVFSYEQYF. CDR3 nucleotide sequence: TGTGCCAGCAGCCGTCGAGCTCTAGCGGTCTTCTCCTACGAGCAGTACTTC.

The rearrangement uses TRBV7-3 and TRBJ2-7, with 12 nucleotides matching TRBD2. CDR1 SGHTA and CDR2 FQGTGA come from the germline V gene. This CDR3 has 13 amino acids. Trimming cost V 5 bases and J 7 bases; bases outside gene matches: 3. For the CDR3, the DNA is TGTGCCAGCAGCCCTGGACTAGCGGGGGAGCAGTACTTC. This translates into CASSPGLAGEQYF. Drawing the rest from reference TRBV7-3 and TRBJ2-7, the complete variable domain is GAGVSQTPSNKVTEKGKYVELRCDPISGHTALYWYRQSLGQGPEFLIYFQGTGAADDSGLPNDRFFAVRPEGSVSTLKIQRTERGDSAVYLCASSPGLAGEQYFGPGTRLTVT.

This clonotype was counted a few times. The chain joins TRBV5-1 to TRBJ2-3; TRBD2 is a possible D gene (7 bases). The CDR3 length is 15 residues. Germline values: CDR1 SGHRS, CDR2 YFSETQ. Trimming removed 6 bases at V and 5 bases at J, with 19 bases between. The CDR3 protein is CASTDRGGARDTQYF. The CDR3, as DNA: TGCGCCAGCACCGACCGTGGGGGGGCGAGAGATACGCAGTATTTT.

V is TRBV23-1 and J is TRBJ2-7; possible D gene TRBD1, 6 bases. TRBV23-1 qualifies as an ORF whose function is uncertain. The CDR3 is 12 residues long. Trimming cost V 10 bases and J 4 bases, with 14 bases left between them. The DNA of the CDR3 is TGCGCCACCCATGGACAGAAATACGAGCAGTACTTC. Residues: CATHGQKYEQYF.

V is TRBV12-3 or TRBV12-4 and J is TRBJ2-3, with TRBD2 identical over 8 bases. The V segment lost 3 bases and the J segment 6 bases; nucleotides outside the gene matches: 8. The CDR3 is 15 amino acids. The CDR3 is CASSFSGGPGDTQYF. CDR3 sequence (DNA): TGTGCCAGCAGTTTTTCGGGGGGGCCAGGTGATACGCAGTATTTT.

This chain links TRBV4-1 with TRBJ2-3, with D possibly matching TRBD1 (5 bases). V gave up 0 bases and J gave up 4 bases, with 8 bases separating them. Germline CDR1 reads MGHRA; CDR2 reads YSYEKL. This CDR3 has 14 residues. The chain's CDR3 is CASSQDQGADTQYF. The DNA of the CDR3 is TGCGCCAGCAGCCAAGACCAGGGTGCAGATACGCAGTATTTT.

This clonotype was counted a few times. The chain has TRBV7-2 and TRBJ2-7, with D perhaps TRBD1 or TRBD2 (5 bases each). V lost 4 bases and J lost 7, with 11 bases in between. Germline V gene lookup returns CDR1 SGHTA and CDR2 FQGNSA. This CDR3 is 12 amino acids long. CDR3: CASSSPGREQYF. In DNA form, the CDR3 reads TGTGCCAGCAGCTCGCCAGGGAGAGAGCAGTACTTC.

The chain carries TRBV6-6 and TRBJ2-2; 11 bases are shared with TRBD2. V was clipped by 6 bases and J by 3 bases; unmatched bases: 3. CDR1 and CDR2 (germline): MNHNY, SVGAGI (reference sequence). The CDR3 spans 15 residues. CDR3 residues: CASRGTSGHTGELFF. As DNA, the CDR3 is TGTGCCAGCAGAGGGACTAGCGGCCACACCGGGGAGCTGTTTTTT.

This clonotype was detected only a few times. V gene TRBV29-1 combines with J gene TRBJ2-2; 7 bases line up with TRBD1. The CDR3 sequence is 12 residues long. Germline CDR1 reads SQVTM; CDR2 reads ANQGSEA. After removal of 7 bases from V and 5 bases from J, the junction contained 4 bases not matched to a gene. The CDR3 loop reads CSARQGTGELFF. The CDR3 DNA follows: TGCAGCGCCAGACAGGGTACCGGGGAGCTGTTTTTT.

The J gene is TRBJ1-1, the V gene TRBV12-3 or TRBV12-4, with D hard to call. The CDR3 is 14 amino acids. V was shortened by 7 bases and J by 0 bases, with 12 bases between the two germline ends. The CDR3 DNA reads as TGTGCCAGCAATGCACGGGAGATGAACACTGAAGCTTTCTTT. It is translated as CASNAREMNTEAFF.

The gene calls are TRBV5-1 and TRBJ2-7; tentatively, D is TRBD1 or TRBD2 (7 bases each). Germline CDR1 and CDR2: SGHRS and YFSETQ. V was cut by 4 bases and J by 2 bases, with 16 bases left in between. This CDR3 comprises 15 residues. CDR3 amino acids: CASSLTTGRAYEQYF. Here the CDR3 DNA reads TGCGCCAGCAGCCTGACGACAGGGAGGGCCTACGAGCAGTACTTC.

In this sample, this clonotype turned up a few times. V and J are TRBV5-1 and TRBJ1-4; 10 nucleotides line up with TRBD1. V shed 3 bases and J 0 bases; nucleotides not matched to a gene: 5. The CDR3 extends over 17 amino acids. CDR1 and CDR2 from the germline V gene are SGHRS and YFSETQ. The CDR3 reads CASSSGQGRATNEKLFF. CDR3 nucleotide sequence: TGCGCCAGCAGCTCGGGACAGGGGAGGGCAACTAATGAAAAACTGTTTTTT.

This chain connects TRBV20-1 to TRBJ2-1; D uncertain. V gave up 0 bases and J gave up 5 bases, with 11 bases separating them. CDR3 size: 14 residues. Looked up from germline, CDR1 is DFQATT and CDR2 is SNEGSKA (reference sequence). CDR3 nucleotides: TGCAGTGCTAGAGATTGGAAGAATCACAATGAGCAGTTCTTC. This codes for CSARDWKNHNEQFF.

In DNA, the CDR3 is TGTGCCAGCAGTGGGGACACTCCAGATACGCAGTATTTT. It specifies CASSGDTPDTQYF. This sequence joins TRBV12-3 or TRBV12-4 and TRBJ2-3; tentatively, D is TRBD1 (6 bases). The V end was cut by 5 bases, the J end by 4 bases, with 10 bases between. This CDR3 comprises 13 residues.

The chain joins TRBV27 to TRBJ2-1, with 9 bases aligning to TRBD2. The length of the CDR3 is 18 residues. V was clipped by 6 bases and J by 3 bases; unmatched bases: 15. The germline CDR1 and CDR2 sequences are MNHEY and SMNVEV (reference sequence). CDR3 loop: CASSRNPSIAGVYNEQFF. DNA of the CDR3: TGTGCCAGCAGCCGCAACCCCTCTATAGCGGGGGTCTACAATGAGCAGTTCTTC.

The chain recombines TRBV10-3 with TRBJ1-4; 7 nucleotides agree with TRBD1. The germline gives CDR1 ENHRY, CDR2 SYGVKD. The CDR3 extends over 12 amino acids. V was clipped by 10 bases and J by 7 bases; unmatched bases: 6. The CDR3 DNA sequence: TGTGCCAACACTCGGGACAGTGAAAAACTGTTTTTT. This translates into CANTRDSEKLFF.

The V gene is TRBV15, the J gene TRBJ2-7; a weak D match, TRBD1 (8 bases). The germline V and J ends were trimmed by 3 bases and 2 bases, with 14 bases remaining between them. Germline CDR1 and CDR2: LNHNV and YYDKDF (reference sequence). The CDR3 spans 15 residues. This CDR3 reads CATSSVTGGAYEQYF. For the CDR3, the DNA is TGTGCCACCAGCAGCGTAACAGGGGGGGCCTACGAGCAGTACTTC.

The rearrangement joins TRBV10-3 to TRBJ2-6; D is uncertain. Germline assignment: CDR1 ENHRY and CDR2 SYGVKD. The ends were cut back, 3 bases at V and 2 bases at J, with 5 bases in the middle. CDR3 length: 14 amino acids. The CDR3 spells CAISEQPGANVLTF. CDR3 DNA: TGTGCCATCAGTGAACAGCCTGGGGCCAACGTCCTGACTTTC.

The chain joins TRBV19 to TRBJ2-7, with 8 bases lining up with TRBD1. With V trimmed by 0 bases and J by 1 base, 8 bases remained unmatched. Germline-derived CDR1 and CDR2 are LNHDA and SQIVND (reference sequence). This CDR3 contains 17 residues. In DNA form, the CDR3 reads TGTGCCAGTAGTATAGATCACGGGACAGGCCTTTCCTACGAGCAGTACTTC. This sequence encodes CASSIDHGTGLSYEQYF.

This clonotype was picked up a small number of times. V usage is TRBV29-1 and J usage is TRBJ2-1, with 9 nucleotides matching TRBD2. V lost 4 bases to trimming and J lost 4 bases; unmatched junction nucleotides: 2. This CDR3 contains 13 residues. Germline V gives CDR1 SQVTM, CDR2 ANQGSEA. The CDR3 DNA reads as TGCAGCGTTGCTAGCGGGGCTTACAATGAGCAGTTCTTC. It is translated as CSVASGAYNEQFF.

The gene calls are TRBV5-1 and TRBJ2-1; TRBD2 might be the D (5 bases). This CDR3 spans 14 amino acids. The germline V and J ends were trimmed by 0 bases and 8 bases, with 12 bases remaining between them. Per the germline V gene, CDR1 is SGHRS and CDR2 is YFSETQ. The CDR3 is CASSLVGAGDEQFF. For the CDR3, the DNA is TGCGCCAGCAGCTTGGTTGGCGCGGGCGATGAGCAGTTCTTC.